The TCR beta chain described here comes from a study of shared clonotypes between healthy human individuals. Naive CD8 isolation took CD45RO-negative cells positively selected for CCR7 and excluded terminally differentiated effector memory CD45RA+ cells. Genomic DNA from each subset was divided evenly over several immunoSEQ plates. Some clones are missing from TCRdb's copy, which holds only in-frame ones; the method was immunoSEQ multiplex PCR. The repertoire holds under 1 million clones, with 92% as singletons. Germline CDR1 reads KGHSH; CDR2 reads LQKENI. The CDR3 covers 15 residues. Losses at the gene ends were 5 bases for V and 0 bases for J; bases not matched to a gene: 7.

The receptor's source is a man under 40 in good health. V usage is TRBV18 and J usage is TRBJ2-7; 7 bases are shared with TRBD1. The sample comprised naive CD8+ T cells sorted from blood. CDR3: CASSSRDSSSYEQYF. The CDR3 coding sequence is TGTGCCAGCTCATCACGGGACAGCAGCTCCTACGAGCAGTACTTC.